This T cell receptor (beta chain) was obtained from a study of post-analysis software for immune sequencing data (dated by TCRdb to the mid-2010s). Regarding the study in general: Relapsing-remitting, secondary progressive and progressive-relapsing multiple sclerosis were recorded as disease courses, and subtype annotation was lacking for some patients. The patient repertoires were set against 11 previously published healthy control repertoires from donors whose ages ranged from 6 to 25 years. A subset of samples was prepared in parallel using single-end sample barcoding, then pooled and co-amplified after Illumina adapter ligation. The paper's findings and limits, for the study overall: Normalized Chao1 diversity was significantly lower in multiple sclerosis patients than controls, suggesting substantial peripheral T-cell clonal expansion. The control group was slightly older than the multiple sclerosis patient group. Direct clustering with F measure showed strong co-clustering of samples prepared in the same batch, prompting a batch-effect correction. Roughly 5 TRBV segments, including TRBV5-6, TRBV5-1 and TRBV20-1, were significantly more frequent in patients than controls.

From its cysteine to its phenylalanine, the CDR3 spans 14 amino acids. Only the CDR3 DNA is retained, 42 bases long and in frame from the first base. From a lookup of the germline V gene (reference sequence), CDR1 and CDR2 are MNHEY and SMNVEV. The library was produced with PCR. The listed sequencing device is Illumina HiSeq 2500. To reduce PCR and sequencing biases, unique molecular identifiers were incorporated into the TCR beta cDNA libraries. Roughly 0.5 million cDNA molecules were obtained per 1 to 10 million input T cells, so each molecule approximated one T cell. Patient libraries were prepared and sequenced with the same protocol used for the earlier healthy control dataset. Within a given batch, samples were prepared together, multiplexed and sequenced on the same HiSeq lane. Per the source publication's procedure: MIGEC handled the raw barcoded reads, throwing out single-read molecular identifier groups before consensus assembly and CDR3 extraction. Clonotype tables were post-analysed with VDJtools, and diversity was normalized by down-sampling all datasets to the smallest sample size. To correct batch-related cross-sample contamination, repertoire overlap clustering matched CDR3 amino acid sequences but not nucleotide sequences. The public sequencing data were trimmed at Q25 with fastp and processed into clonotypes with MiXCR by TCRdb, which kept only in-frame beta chains. Every CDR3 protein is listed once, alongside the most common genes and DNA of its rows. Clone size and V and J calls follow TCRdb, not the original study. The sample table records 350,000 to 500,000 distinct CDR3 sequences; more than 30% of these occur just once. The ten top clones hold 7.6% of the sample.

To demonstrate the VDJtools post-analysis software, the study profiled TCR beta repertoires from the peripheral blood of 10 to 15 young patients with multiple sclerosis. Multiple sclerosis patients were children and adolescents aged roughly 6 to 17 years. The table lists this clonotype with a few counts. Its antigen is still unknown. This may be a read error: a much more frequent sequence differs by one nucleotide. The TCR was taken from a girl aged 2-9 years with multiple sclerosis. Recombination connected TRBV27 to TRBJ2-2; 6 matching bases give a weak D call of TRBD1. Sequences were obtained from blood. The nucleotide sequence is TGTGCCAGCAGCTGGGGGCCGAACACCGGGGAGCGGTTTTTT. Translated, it reads CASSWGPNTGERFF.